The 12 T cell receptor beta chains below all came from one sample that was sequenced in a study of blood T cells in healthy people across ages (dated by TCRdb to 2014 to 2015). Library construction relied on 5' RACE. TCRdb lists the instrument as Illumina HiSeq 2500. A second PCR of about 7 to 12 cycles was run with a J-beta primer mix and a sample-barcoded 5' primer. Starting from the raw public reads, TCRdb applied fastp trimming at Q25, assembled clones with MiXCR and retained in-frame beta chains. Identical CDR3 protein sequences are pooled into one entry, listed with their most common genes and DNA. For this sample there are about 1.6 million distinct CDR3 sequences; about 31% appear just once. The ten largest clonotypes hold approximately 11% of the sample. Input material: blood. These receptor sequences come from a woman between 25 and 40 years old in good health.

This chain uses TRBV5-1 with TRBJ2-5; TRBD2 is a possible D gene (6 bases). The J call may be in error: the DNA end matches TRBJ2-7 better. The CDR3 runs to 14 residues. Germline V CDR1 and CDR2: SGHRS, YFSETQ. The CDR3 sequence: CASTSTSSGGEQYF. In DNA form, the CDR3 reads TGCGCCAGCACCTCAACTAGCTCAGGCGGCGAGCAGTACTTC.

This clonotype was recorded many times. This chain links TRBV27 with TRBJ2-1; D ambiguous. The CDR3 covers 15 residues. In germline, CDR1 is MNHEY, CDR2 SMNVEV (reference sequence). The germline V and J ends were trimmed by 6 bases and 6 bases, with 18 bases remaining between them. CDR3 coding DNA: TGTGCCAGCAGCAGCACACCTCGGGTTGGCAATGAGCAGTTCTTC. Translated: CASSSTPRVGNEQFF.

This clonotype has at least ten counts. V is TRBV27 and J is TRBJ2-7; D gene uncertain. Deletions cut 3 bases from V and 4 bases from J, with 10 bases between. CDR1 MNHEY and CDR2 SMNVEV come from the germline V gene (reference sequence). This CDR3 is 13 amino acids long. The CDR3 region has the DNA TGTGCCAGCAGTTTGGGCAAAACTTACGAGCAGTACTTC. Translated, it gives CASSLGKTYEQYF.

This chain uses TRBV20-1 with TRBJ2-5, with a tentative D call TRBD2 (6 bases). This CDR3 is 13 amino acids long. The germline gives CDR1 DFQATT, CDR2 SNEGSKA (reference sequence). This chain's CDR3 is CTLLRGGEETQYF. CDR3 nucleotides: TGCACGCTTCTTCGCGGCGGGGAAGAGACCCAGTACTTC.

This clonotype was counted ten times or more. V gene TRBV10-3 combines with J gene TRBJ2-7; D gene ambiguous. This CDR3 comprises 12 residues. Trimming left V 3 bases short and J 0 bases short, with 3 bases between. Germline V gene lookup returns CDR1 ENHRY and CDR2 SYGVKD. The chain's CDR3 is CAISDISYEQYF. The CDR3 DNA follows: TGTGCCATCAGTGACATCTCCTACGAGCAGTACTTC.

This sequence joins TRBV20-1 and TRBJ1-3; weak D call: TRBD1 (6 bases). Germline V CDR1 and CDR2: DFQATT, SNEGSKA (reference sequence). This CDR3 spans 15 amino acids. With 4 bases removed from V and 1 base from J, the gap between germline ends came to 14 bases. CDR3 DNA: TGCAGTGCTACGGGACAAACAGAATCTGGAAACACCATATATTTT. Residues: CSATGQTESGNTIYF.

This clonotype was found a few times. CDR3 nucleotide sequence: TGTGCCAGCAGTTGGACAGGGGAGGTTCAGCCCCAGCATTTT. Its protein product is CASSWTGEVQPQHF. The gene calls are TRBV6-2 or TRBV6-3 and TRBJ1-5; TRBD1 agrees at 9 bases. After removal of 4 bases from V and 6 bases from J, the junction contained 4 bases not matched to a gene. Per germline, CDR1 MNHEY and CDR2 SVGEGT. The CDR3 extends over 14 amino acids.

The rearrangement links TRBV19 to TRBJ2-5; 7 bases line up with TRBD2. Germline CDR1 is LNHDA and CDR2 is SQIVND (reference sequence). There are 14 residues in the CDR3. Trimming cost V 6 bases and J 11 bases; bases outside gene matches: 15. The CDR3 coding sequence is TGTGCCAGTAGACCCCGGAGCGGGATGAGTGAGCAGTACTTC. Protein sequence: CASRPRSGMSEQYF. Complete variable domain (other parts from reference TRBV19 and TRBJ2-5): DGGITQSPKYLFRKEGQNVTLSCEQNLNHDAMYWYRQDPGQGLRLIYYSQIVNDFQKGDIAEGYSVSREKKESFPLTVTSAQKNPTAFYLCASRPRSGMSEQYFGPGTRLLVL.

This clonotype came up a few times. The chain is built from TRBV2 and TRBJ2-3; TRBD2 aligns across 7 bases. CDR1 SNHLY and CDR2 FYNNEI come from the germline V gene. V gave up 6 bases and J gave up 2 bases; unmatched junction bases: 2. The CDR3 runs to 13 residues. CDR3 sequence reads: CASRTSFTDTQYF. The CDR3 coding sequence is TGTGCCAGCAGGACTAGCTTCACAGATACGCAGTATTTT.

The rearrangement joins TRBV2 to TRBJ2-7; D gene ambiguous. Germline V gene lookup returns CDR1 SNHLY and CDR2 FYNNEI. The CDR3 runs to 13 residues. V gave up 7 bases and J gave up 9 bases, with 19 bases separating them. The CDR3 region has the DNA TGTGCCAGCATCTTGGGTTCGCTCGACGGGCAGTACTTC. The encoded protein is CASILGSLDGQYF. Drawing the rest from reference TRBV2 and TRBJ2-7, the complete variable domain is EPEVTQTPSHQVTQMGQEVILRCVPISNHLYFYWYRQILGQKVEFLVSFYNNEISEKSEIFDDQFSVERPDGSNFTLKIRSTKLEDSAMYFCASILGSLDGQYFGPGTRLTVT.

This clonotype was counted between two and nine times. The rearrangement uses TRBV7-2 and TRBJ1-1; 7 bases are a match to TRBD1. CDR3 length: 17 residues. V gave up 5 bases and J gave up 0 bases; unmatched junction bases: 12. CDR1 SGHTA and CDR2 FQGNSA come from the germline V gene. The CDR3 sequence: CASSRQGSIKLNTEAFF. For the CDR3, the DNA is TGTGCCAGCAGCCGACAGGGCAGTATAAAGTTGAACACTGAAGCTTTCTTT.

A note on this clonotype: Relative to the germline gene, one junction end is altered; a read error may explain this. The chain combines TRBV12-3 or TRBV12-4 with TRBJ2-5; no clear D. The CDR3 consists of 14 residues. CDR3 amino acids: CVSSLQNKQETQYF. As DNA, the CDR3 is TGTGTCAGCAGTTTACAGAACAAACAAGAGACCCAGTACTTC.